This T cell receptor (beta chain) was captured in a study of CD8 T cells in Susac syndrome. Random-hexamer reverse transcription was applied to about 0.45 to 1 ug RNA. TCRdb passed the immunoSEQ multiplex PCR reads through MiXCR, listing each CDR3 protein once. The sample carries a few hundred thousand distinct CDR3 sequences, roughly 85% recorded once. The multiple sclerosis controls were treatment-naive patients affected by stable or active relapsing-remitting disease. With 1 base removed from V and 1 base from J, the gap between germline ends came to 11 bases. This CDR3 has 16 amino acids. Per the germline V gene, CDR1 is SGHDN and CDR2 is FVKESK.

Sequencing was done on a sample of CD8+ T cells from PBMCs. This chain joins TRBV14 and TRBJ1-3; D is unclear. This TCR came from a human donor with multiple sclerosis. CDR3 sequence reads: CASSQVPIGSGNTIYF. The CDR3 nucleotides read TGTGCCAGCAGCCAAGTACCTATAGGGTCTGGAAACACCATATATTTT. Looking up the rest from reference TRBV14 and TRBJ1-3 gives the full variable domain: EAGVTQFPSHSVIEKGQTVTLRCDPISGHDNLYWYRRVMGKEIKFLLHFVKESKQDESGMPNNRFLAERTGGTYSTLKVQPAELEDSGVYFCASSQVPIGSGNTIYFGEGSWLTVV.